This TCR beta chain was recovered during a study of cytomegalovirus exposure and HLA in healthy donors. Turning to the study itself: Earlier findings included about 120 million unique TCR beta sequences obtained from about 170 million T cells.

At collection, donors were nominally healthy, but unrecorded immune exposures were probable. With 2 bases removed from V and 0 bases from J, the gap between germline ends came to 10 bases. CDR3 length equals 16 residues. The V gene's germline CDR1 is KGHSH and CDR2 LQKENI. With 60 Vbeta and 13 Jbeta primers, the PCR was carried out. TCRdb's table, derived via immunoSEQ multiplex PCR, lists solely in-frame clones and lacks some. This table holds 110,000 to 150,000 clones. Study-wide findings and caveats: In vitro testing confirmed three CMV-associated chains as specific for CMV antigens. In a later analysis, at a false discovery rate of 0.05, approximately 16,000 TCR beta sequences were associated with HLA alleles.

Points on this clone: Antigen: not known.

V usage is TRBV18 and J usage is TRBJ1-4, with D possibly TRBD1 on 5 matching bases. The sample was PBMCs. The sequence derives from a man aged 35 to 55 in good health and CMV-seronegative. The CDR3 sequence: CASSPRQSATNEKLFF. The CDR3, as DNA: TGTGCCAGCTCACCAAGACAGAGCGCAACTAATGAAAAACTGTTTTTT.